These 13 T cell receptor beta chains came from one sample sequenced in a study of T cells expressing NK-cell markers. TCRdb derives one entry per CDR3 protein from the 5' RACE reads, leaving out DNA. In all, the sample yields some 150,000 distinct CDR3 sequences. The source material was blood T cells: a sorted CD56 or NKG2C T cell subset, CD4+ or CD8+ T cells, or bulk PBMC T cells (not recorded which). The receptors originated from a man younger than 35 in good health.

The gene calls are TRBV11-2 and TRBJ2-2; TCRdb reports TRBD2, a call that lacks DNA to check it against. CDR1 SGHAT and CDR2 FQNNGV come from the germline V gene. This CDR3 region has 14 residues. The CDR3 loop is CASSSELGRKELFF. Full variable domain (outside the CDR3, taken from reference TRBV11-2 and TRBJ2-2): EAGVAQSPRYKIIEKRQSVAFWCNPISGHATLYWYQQILGQGPKLLIQFQNNGVVDDSQLPKDRFSAERLKGVDSTLKIQPAKLEDSAVYLCASSSELGRKELFFGEGSRLTVL.

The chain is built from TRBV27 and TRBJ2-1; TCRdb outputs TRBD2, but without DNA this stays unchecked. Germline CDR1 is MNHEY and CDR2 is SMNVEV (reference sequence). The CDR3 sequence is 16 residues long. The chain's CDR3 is CASSLYPGTTSNEQFF.

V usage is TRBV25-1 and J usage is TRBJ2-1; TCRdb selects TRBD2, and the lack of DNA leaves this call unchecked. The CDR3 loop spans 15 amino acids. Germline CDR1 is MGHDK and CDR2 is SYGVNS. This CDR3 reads CASSKPGLAGNEQFF.

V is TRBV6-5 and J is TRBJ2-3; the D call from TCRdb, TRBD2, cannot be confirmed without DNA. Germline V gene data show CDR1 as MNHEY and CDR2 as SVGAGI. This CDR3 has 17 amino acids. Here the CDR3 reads CASRADSGSPFGDTQYF.

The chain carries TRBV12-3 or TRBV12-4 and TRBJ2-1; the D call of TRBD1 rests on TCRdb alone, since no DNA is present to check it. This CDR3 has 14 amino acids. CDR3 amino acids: CASSPAGLGNEQFF.

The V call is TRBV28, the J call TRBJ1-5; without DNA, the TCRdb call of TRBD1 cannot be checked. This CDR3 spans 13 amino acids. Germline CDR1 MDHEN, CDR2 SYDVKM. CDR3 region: CASSRDRAQPQHF.

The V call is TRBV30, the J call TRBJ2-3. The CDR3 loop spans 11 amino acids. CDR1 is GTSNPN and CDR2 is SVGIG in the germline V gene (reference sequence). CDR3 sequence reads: CAWSYTDTQYF.

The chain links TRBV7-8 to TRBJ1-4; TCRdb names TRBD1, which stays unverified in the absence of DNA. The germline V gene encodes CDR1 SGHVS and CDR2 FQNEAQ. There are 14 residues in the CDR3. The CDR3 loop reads CASSQDRGSEKLFF.

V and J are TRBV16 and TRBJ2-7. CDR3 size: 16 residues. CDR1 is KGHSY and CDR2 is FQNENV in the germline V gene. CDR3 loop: CASSRGIGGGSYEQYF. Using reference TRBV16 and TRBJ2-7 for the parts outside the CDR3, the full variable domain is GEEVAQTPKHLVRGEGQKAKLYCAPIKGHSYVFWYQQVLKNEFKFLISFQNENVFDETGMPKERFSAKCLPNSPCSLEIQATKLEDSAVYFCASSRGIGGGSYEQYFGPGTRLTVT.

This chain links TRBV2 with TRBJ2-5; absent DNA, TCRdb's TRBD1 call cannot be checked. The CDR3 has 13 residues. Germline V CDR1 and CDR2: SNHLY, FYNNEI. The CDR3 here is CASSEYREETQYF. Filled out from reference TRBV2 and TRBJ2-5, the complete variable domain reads EPEVTQTPSHQVTQMGQEVILRCVPISNHLYFYWYRQILGQKVEFLVSFYNNEISEKSEIFDDQFSVERPDGSNFTLKIRSTKLEDSAMYFCASSEYREETQYFGPGTRLLVL.

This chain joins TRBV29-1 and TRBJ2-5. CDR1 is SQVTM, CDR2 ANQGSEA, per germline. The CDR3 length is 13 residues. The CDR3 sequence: CSVEDLGSETQYF.

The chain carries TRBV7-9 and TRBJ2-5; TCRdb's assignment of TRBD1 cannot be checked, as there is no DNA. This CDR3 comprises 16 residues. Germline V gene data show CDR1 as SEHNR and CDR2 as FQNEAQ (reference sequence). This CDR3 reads CASSFRTGSPQETQYF.

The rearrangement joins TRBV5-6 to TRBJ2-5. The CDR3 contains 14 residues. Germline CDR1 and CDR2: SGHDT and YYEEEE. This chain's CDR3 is CASSLAASKETQYF.